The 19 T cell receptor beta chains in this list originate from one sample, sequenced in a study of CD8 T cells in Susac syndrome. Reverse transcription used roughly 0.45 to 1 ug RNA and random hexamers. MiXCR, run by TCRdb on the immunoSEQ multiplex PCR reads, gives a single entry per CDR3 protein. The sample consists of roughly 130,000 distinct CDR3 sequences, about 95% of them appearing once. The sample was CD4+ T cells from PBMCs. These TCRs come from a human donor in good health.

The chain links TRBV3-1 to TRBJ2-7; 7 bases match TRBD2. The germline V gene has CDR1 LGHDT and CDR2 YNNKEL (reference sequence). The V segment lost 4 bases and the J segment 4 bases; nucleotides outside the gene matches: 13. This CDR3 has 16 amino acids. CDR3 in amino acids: CASSPAWGGRGYEQYF. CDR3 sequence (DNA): TGTGCCAGCAGCCCCGCTTGGGGCGGGAGAGGGTACGAGCAGTACTTC.

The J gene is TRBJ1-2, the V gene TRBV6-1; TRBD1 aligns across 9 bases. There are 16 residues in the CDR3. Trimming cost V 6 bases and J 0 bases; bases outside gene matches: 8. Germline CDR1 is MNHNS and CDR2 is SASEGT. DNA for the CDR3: TGTGCCAGCAGATGGACAGGGGCCAGAGCTAACTATGGCTACACCTTC. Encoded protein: CASRWTGARANYGYTF.

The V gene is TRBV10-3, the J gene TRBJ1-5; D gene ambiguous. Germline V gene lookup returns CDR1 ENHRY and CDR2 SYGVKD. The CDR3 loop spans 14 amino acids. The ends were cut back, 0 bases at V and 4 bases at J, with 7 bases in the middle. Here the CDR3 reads CAISESLGNQPQHF. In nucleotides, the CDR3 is TGTGCCATCAGTGAGTCCCTTGGGAATCAGCCCCAGCATTTT.

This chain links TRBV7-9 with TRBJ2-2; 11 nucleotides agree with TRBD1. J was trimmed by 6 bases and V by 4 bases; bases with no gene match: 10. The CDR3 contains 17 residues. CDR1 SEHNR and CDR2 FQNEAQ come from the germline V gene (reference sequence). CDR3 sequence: CASSSILGTGGSGELFF. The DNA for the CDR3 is TGTGCCAGCAGCTCGATCCTCGGGACAGGGGGGTCCGGGGAGCTGTTTTTT.

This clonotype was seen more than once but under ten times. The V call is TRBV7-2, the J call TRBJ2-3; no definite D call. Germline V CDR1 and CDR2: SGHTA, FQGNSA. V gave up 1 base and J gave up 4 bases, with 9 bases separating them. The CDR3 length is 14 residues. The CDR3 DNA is TGTGCCAGCAGCTTAGTAGGGAATCCAGATACGCAGTATTTT. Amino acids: CASSLVGNPDTQYF.

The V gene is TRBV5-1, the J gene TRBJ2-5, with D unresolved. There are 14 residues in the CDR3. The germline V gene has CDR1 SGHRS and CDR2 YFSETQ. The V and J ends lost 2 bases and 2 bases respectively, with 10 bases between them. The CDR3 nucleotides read TGCGCCAGCAGCTTATTGACTCCACAAGAGACCCAGTACTTC. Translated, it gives CASSLLTPQETQYF.

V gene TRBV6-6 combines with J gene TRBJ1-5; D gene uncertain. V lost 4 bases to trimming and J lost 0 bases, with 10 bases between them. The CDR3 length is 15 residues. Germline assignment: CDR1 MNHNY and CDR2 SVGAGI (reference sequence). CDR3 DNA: TGTGCCAGCAGTTCCCGTCCTTATAGCAATCAGCCCCAGCATTTT. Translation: CASSSRPYSNQPQHF.

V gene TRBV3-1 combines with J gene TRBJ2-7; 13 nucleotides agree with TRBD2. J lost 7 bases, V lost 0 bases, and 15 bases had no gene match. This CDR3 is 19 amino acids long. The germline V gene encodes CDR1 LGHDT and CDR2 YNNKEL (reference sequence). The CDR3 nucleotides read TGTGCCAGCAGCCAAGATCAGGTGGGACTAGCGGGGAATTCGGAGGAGCAGTACTTC. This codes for CASSQDQVGLAGNSEEQYF.

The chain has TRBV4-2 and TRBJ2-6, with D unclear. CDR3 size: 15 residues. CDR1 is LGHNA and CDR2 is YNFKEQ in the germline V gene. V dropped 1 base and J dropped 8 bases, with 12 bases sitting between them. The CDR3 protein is CASSQVQSEPNVLTF. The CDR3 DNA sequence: TGTGCCAGCAGCCAAGTCCAGTCCGAGCCCAACGTCCTGACTTTC.

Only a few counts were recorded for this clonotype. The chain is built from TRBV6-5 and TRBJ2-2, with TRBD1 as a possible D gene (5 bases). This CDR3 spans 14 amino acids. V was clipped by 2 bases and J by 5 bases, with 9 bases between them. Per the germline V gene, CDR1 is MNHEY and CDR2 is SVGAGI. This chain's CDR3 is CASSYGHSTGELFF. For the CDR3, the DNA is TGTGCCAGCAGTTACGGACACTCTACCGGGGAGCTGTTTTTT.

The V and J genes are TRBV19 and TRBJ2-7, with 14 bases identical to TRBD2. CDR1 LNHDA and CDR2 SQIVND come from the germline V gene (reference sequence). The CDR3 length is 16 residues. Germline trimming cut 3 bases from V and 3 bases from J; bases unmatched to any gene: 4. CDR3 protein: CASSMGLAGAGYEQYF. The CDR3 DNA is TGTGCCAGTAGTATGGGACTAGCGGGAGCCGGCTACGAGCAGTACTTC.

The CDR3 DNA follows: TGCAGTGCCACGAAGAGGGCGATGGGGAGGGCTGAAGCTTTCTTT. This sequence encodes CSATKRAMGRAEAFF. J is TRBJ1-1 and V is TRBV20-1; D unresolved. The CDR3 loop spans 15 amino acids. Between the trimmed V and J ends, which lost 6 bases and 6 bases, there was a span of 23 bases. The V gene's germline CDR1 is DFQATT and CDR2 SNEGSKA (reference sequence).

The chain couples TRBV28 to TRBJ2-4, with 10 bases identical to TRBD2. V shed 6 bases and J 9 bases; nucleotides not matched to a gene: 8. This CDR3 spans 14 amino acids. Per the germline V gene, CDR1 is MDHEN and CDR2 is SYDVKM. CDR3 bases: TGTGCCAGCAGCCATCCTAGCGGGGGCGGCATTCAGTACTTC. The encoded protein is CASSHPSGGGIQYF.

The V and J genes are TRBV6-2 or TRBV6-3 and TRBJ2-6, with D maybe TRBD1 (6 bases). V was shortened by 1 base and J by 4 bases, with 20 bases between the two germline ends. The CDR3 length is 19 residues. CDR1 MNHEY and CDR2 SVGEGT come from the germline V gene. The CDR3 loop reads CASSYYSTGPPAGANVLTF. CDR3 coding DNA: TGTGCCAGCAGTTACTACTCTACAGGGCCCCCGGCGGGGGCCAACGTCCTGACTTTC.

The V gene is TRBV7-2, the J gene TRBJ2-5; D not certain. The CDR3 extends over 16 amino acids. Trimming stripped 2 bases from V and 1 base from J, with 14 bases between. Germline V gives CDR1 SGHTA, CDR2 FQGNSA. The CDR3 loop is CASSLRSSRSQETQYF. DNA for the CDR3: TGTGCCAGCAGCTTACGAAGTTCCCGGTCCCAAGAGACCCAGTACTTC.

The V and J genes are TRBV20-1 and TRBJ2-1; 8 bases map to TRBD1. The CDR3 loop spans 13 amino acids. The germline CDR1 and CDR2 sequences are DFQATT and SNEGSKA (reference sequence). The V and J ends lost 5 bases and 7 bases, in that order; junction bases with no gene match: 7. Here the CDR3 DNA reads TGCAGTGCTCCTGACAGGGGCCAAAATGAGCAGTTCTTC. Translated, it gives CSAPDRGQNEQFF.

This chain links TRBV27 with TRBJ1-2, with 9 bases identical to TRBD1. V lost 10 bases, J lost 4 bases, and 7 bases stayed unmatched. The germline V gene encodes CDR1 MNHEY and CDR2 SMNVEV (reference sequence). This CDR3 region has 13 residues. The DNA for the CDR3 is TGTGCCACCTTCACAGGGGGCCGCTATGGCTACACCTTC. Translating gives CATFTGGRYGYTF.

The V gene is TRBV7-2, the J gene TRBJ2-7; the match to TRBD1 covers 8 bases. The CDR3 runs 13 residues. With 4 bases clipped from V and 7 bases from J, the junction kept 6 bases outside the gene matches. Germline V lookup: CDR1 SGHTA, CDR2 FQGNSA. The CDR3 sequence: CASSSNRDREQYF. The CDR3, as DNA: TGTGCCAGCAGCTCGAACCGGGACAGGGAGCAGTACTTC.

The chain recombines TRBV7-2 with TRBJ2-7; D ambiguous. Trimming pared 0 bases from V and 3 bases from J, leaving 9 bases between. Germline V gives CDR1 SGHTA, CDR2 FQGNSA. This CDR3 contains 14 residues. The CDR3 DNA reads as TGTGCCAGCAGCTTAGCGGTCTTGGGCTACGAGCAGTACTTC. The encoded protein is CASSLAVLGYEQYF.